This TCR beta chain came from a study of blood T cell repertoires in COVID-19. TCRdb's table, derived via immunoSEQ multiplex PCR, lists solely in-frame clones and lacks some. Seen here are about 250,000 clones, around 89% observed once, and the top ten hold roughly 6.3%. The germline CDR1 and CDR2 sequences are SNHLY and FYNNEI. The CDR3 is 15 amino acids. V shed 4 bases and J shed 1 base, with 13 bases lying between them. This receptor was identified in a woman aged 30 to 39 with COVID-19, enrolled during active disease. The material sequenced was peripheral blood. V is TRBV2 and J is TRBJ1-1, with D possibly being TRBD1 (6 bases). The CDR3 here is CASSVTPTGNTEAFF. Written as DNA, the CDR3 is TGTGCCAGCAGTGTAACCCCGACAGGGAACACTGAAGCTTTCTTT.